Following are 22 T cell receptor beta chains from one sample sequenced in a study of T cells in Graves' hyperthyroidism and ophthalmopathy. There were TCR beta CDR3 regions amplified from RNA transcripts. The primer set for the first-round RT-PCR of the TCR CDR3 was HTBI. TCRdb re-analysed the multiplex PCR reads in MiXCR, keeping a single row per CDR3 protein. The sample holds about 600,000 distinct CDR3 sequences; 16% are singletons and the top ten take roughly 3.5%. The sequencing sample was made of blood. Receptors were obtained from a woman in her forties with Graves' ophthalmopathy.

This clonotype occurred many times. V gene TRBV7-8 combines with J gene TRBJ1-2, with D uncertain. CDR1 is SGHVS and CDR2 is FQNEAQ in the germline V gene. The CDR3 covers 13 residues. V lost 5 bases to trimming and J lost 7 bases, with 14 bases between them. The CDR3 DNA is TGTGCCAGCAGCGAACAACTTGATGCTGGCTACACCTTC. Translation: CASSEQLDAGYTF.

This clonotype was detected ten times or more. One end of the junction does not line up with germline, which may come from a read error. This chain connects TRBV30 to TRBJ1-2, with no clear D. CDR1 and CDR2 from the germline V gene are GTSNPN and SVGIG (reference sequence). CDR3 length: 13 residues. In nucleotides, the CDR3 is TGTGCCTGGGGTGTAGGCGTTAACTATGGCTACACCTTC. Its protein product is CAWGVGVNYGYTF.

The genes are TRBV19 and TRBJ2-2; D perhaps matches TRBD1 (7 bases). The length of the CDR3 is 15 residues. Trimming took 4 bases from V and 6 from J, leaving 15 bases between them. CDR1 and CDR2 from the germline V gene are LNHDA and SQIVND (reference sequence). The CDR3 coding sequence is TGTGCCAGTAGTAGGAGGGGGCCTATCCCCGGGGAGCTGTTTTTT. This encodes CASSRRGPIPGELFF.

In its sample, this clonotype was seen a few times. The genes are TRBV3-1 and TRBJ1-6; D unclear. The V and J ends lost 1 base and 7 bases respectively, with 8 bases between them. CDR3 length: 14 residues. CDR1 and CDR2 (germline): LGHDT, YNNKEL (reference sequence). The CDR3 sequence: CASSQVGSNSPLHF. CDR3 DNA: TGTGCCAGCAGCCAAGTAGGGTCCAATTCACCCCTCCACTTT.

The J gene is TRBJ1-5, the V gene TRBV6-5; D is unclear. The length of the CDR3 is 15 residues. CDR1 is MNHEY, CDR2 SVGAGI, per germline. V lost 2 bases, J lost 1 base, and 9 bases lay in between. CDR3 bases: TGTGCCAGCAGTTACAGAGCGGGGAGCAATCAGCCCCAGCATTTT. Residues: CASSYRAGSNQPQHF.

A remark on this clonotype: A read error may be the cause here, since a much bigger clone is one base away. The rearrangement uses TRBV20-1 and TRBJ2-5; D call uncertain. CDR3 length: 12 residues. Trimming left V 6 bases short and J 7 bases short, with 15 bases between. The V gene's germline CDR1 is DFQATT and CDR2 SNEGSKA (reference sequence). The DNA of the CDR3 is TGCAGTGCCATTCAAGATCCAGGGACCCAGTACTTC. Residues: CSAIQDPGTQYF.

V gene TRBV29-1 combines with J gene TRBJ1-1; D is unresolved. Germline V CDR1 and CDR2: SQVTM, ANQGSEA. This CDR3 has 11 residues. V lost 5 bases and J 3 bases, leaving 7 bases between the germline ends. CDR3 sequence (DNA): TGCAGCGTTCTGATATACACTGAAGCTTTCTTT. As protein: CSVLIYTEAFF.

The chain is built from TRBV12-3 or TRBV12-4 and TRBJ1-2; 10 bases line up with TRBD1. Trimming removed 1 base from V and 1 base from J; junction bases left unmatched: 12. This CDR3 is built from 19 residues. CDR3 coding DNA: TGTGCCAGCAGTTTAGATTGGTCGACAGGGGGCAAGCTTAACTATGGCTACACCTTC. This codes for CASSLDWSTGGKLNYGYTF.

This chain connects TRBV4-2 to TRBJ1-4, with 10 positions matching TRBD1. CDR1 is LGHNA, CDR2 YNFKEQ, per germline. This CDR3 is built from 15 residues. Germline trimming cut 3 bases from V and 6 bases from J; bases unmatched to any gene: 4. CDR3 residues: CASSHPGTGDEKLFF. CDR3 DNA: TGTGCCAGCAGCCATCCCGGGACAGGGGATGAAAAACTGTTTTTT.

This clonotype was seen at least ten times. The chain recombines TRBV2 with TRBJ2-3; 9 positions match TRBD1. The CDR3 spans 14 residues. Germline V lookup: CDR1 SNHLY, CDR2 FYNNEI. V trimming: 6 bases; J trimming: 4 bases; junction bases outside the gene matches: 5. CDR3 loop: CASREDRGADTQYF. Here the CDR3 DNA reads TGTGCCAGCAGAGAGGACAGGGGTGCAGATACGCAGTATTTT.

This chain joins TRBV11-2 and TRBJ2-3; no clear D gene. Trimming pared 3 bases from V and 2 bases from J, leaving 12 bases between. This CDR3 region has 15 residues. CDR1 SGHAT and CDR2 FQNNGV come from the germline V gene. In DNA, the CDR3 is TGTGCCAGCAGCTTTAAGAGCGTCGACACAGATACGCAGTATTTT. This encodes CASSFKSVDTDTQYF.

This clonotype was found many times. The chain combines TRBV7-2 with TRBJ2-7, with D hard to call. In germline, CDR1 is SGHTA, CDR2 FQGNSA. CDR3 length equals 13 residues. Trimming pared 1 base from V and 3 bases from J, leaving 7 bases between. The CDR3 DNA follows: TGTGCCAGCAGCTTAGTAGGGAACTACGAGCAGTACTTC. Amino acids: CASSLVGNYEQYF.

This clonotype has more than one count but fewer than ten. This may come from a read error, since a much larger clone is one base off. The V and J genes are TRBV12-3 or TRBV12-4 and TRBJ2-3; D gene uncertain. This CDR3 comprises 13 residues. The V and J ends lost 2 bases and 4 bases respectively, with 7 bases between them. CDR3 nucleotide sequence: TGTGCCAGCAGTTTACAGGCGGCAGATACGCAGTATTTT. Its protein product is CASSLQAADTQYF.

As regards this clonotype: A single base separates this from a much larger clone, so it may be a read error. This CDR3 is CASSLLSYGGPHEQYF. The CDR3 nucleotides read TGTGCCAGCAGTTTGCTTTCGTACGGGGGGCCCCACGAGCAGTACTTC. The rearrangement links TRBV28 to TRBJ2-7, with D possibly being TRBD2 (7 bases). The CDR3 covers 16 residues. V lost 3 bases and J 5 bases, leaving 20 bases between the germline ends. In germline, CDR1 is MDHEN, CDR2 SYDVKM.

This clonotype was seen a single time. The chain uses TRBV5-1 and TRBJ1-1; D is possibly TRBD1 (5 bases). Trimming cost V 1 base and J 5 bases, with 15 bases left between them. Germline assignment: CDR1 SGHRS and CDR2 YFSETQ. This CDR3 has 15 amino acids. The CDR3 reads CASSLHEGIETEAFF. Here the CDR3 DNA reads TGCGCCAGCAGCTTGCATGAGGGGATTGAAACTGAAGCTTTCTTT.

This clonotype came up many times. V and J are TRBV12-3 or TRBV12-4 and TRBJ1-1; 8 bases fit TRBD1. The junction had 9 bases not matched to a gene; V was cut back by 5 bases and J by 7 bases. The CDR3 sequence is 14 residues long. The CDR3 nucleotides read TGTGCCAGCAGTCTGGACAGGGTAGCGAATGAAGCTTTCTTT. This gives the protein CASSLDRVANEAFF.

The V call is TRBV29-1, the J call TRBJ2-7, with TRBD1 matching 9 bases. The CDR3 runs to 14 residues. V shed 4 bases, J shed 2 bases, and the junction held 6 bases outside the gene matches. CDR1 SQVTM and CDR2 ANQGSEA come from the germline V gene. CDR3 residues: CSVVPGTGPYEQYF. Written as DNA, the CDR3 is TGCAGCGTTGTTCCGGGGACAGGGCCCTACGAGCAGTACTTC.

This clonotype occurred many times. J is TRBJ2-3 and V is TRBV11-2, with D perhaps matching TRBD1 (5 bases). V lost 3 bases, J lost 8 bases, and 15 bases lay in between. Germline lookup yields CDR1 SGHAT and CDR2 FQNNGV. CDR3 length: 14 residues. Written as DNA, the CDR3 is TGTGCCAGCAGCTTCCGGAGAGTCCAGGGTACGCAGTATTTT. This translates into CASSFRRVQGTQYF.

This clonotype was seen only a few times. The chain links TRBV5-5 to TRBJ1-2; D is unclear. V was cut by 1 base and J by 7 bases, with 11 bases left in between. This CDR3 is built from 13 residues. Looked up from germline, CDR1 is SGHKS and CDR2 is YYEKEE (reference sequence). CDR3 in DNA: TGTGCCAGCAGCTTGCTCAGTCATCCTGGCTACACCTTC. It codes for CASSLLSHPGYTF.

This sequence joins TRBV5-6 and TRBJ2-1, with D uncertain. The CDR3 consists of 13 residues. Germline V gene lookup returns CDR1 SGHDT and CDR2 YYEEEE. V was clipped by 2 bases and J by 3 bases, with 6 bases between them. The CDR3 region has the DNA TGTGCCAGCAGCTTAACAGACTACAATGAGCAGTTCTTC. It encodes CASSLTDYNEQFF.

This clonotype was recorded many times. The chain recombines TRBV3-1 with TRBJ1-3; D is unresolved. CDR1 LGHDT and CDR2 YNNKEL come from the germline V gene (reference sequence). V shed 3 bases and J shed 0 bases, with 9 bases lying between them. The CDR3 has 15 residues. DNA for the CDR3: TGTGCCAGCAGCCAGCAGACATACTCTGGAAACACCATATATTTT. Protein product: CASSQQTYSGNTIYF.

This clonotype was counted at least ten times. The V and J genes are TRBV2 and TRBJ2-7; TRBD2 aligns across 14 bases. V lost 6 bases to trimming and J lost 4 bases; unmatched junction nucleotides: 5. Germline assignment: CDR1 SNHLY and CDR2 FYNNEI. This CDR3 region has 15 residues. The CDR3 nucleotides are TGTGCCAGCAGAGGGACTAGCGGGAGTTTATACGAGCAGTACTTC. Protein product: CASRGTSGSLYEQYF.